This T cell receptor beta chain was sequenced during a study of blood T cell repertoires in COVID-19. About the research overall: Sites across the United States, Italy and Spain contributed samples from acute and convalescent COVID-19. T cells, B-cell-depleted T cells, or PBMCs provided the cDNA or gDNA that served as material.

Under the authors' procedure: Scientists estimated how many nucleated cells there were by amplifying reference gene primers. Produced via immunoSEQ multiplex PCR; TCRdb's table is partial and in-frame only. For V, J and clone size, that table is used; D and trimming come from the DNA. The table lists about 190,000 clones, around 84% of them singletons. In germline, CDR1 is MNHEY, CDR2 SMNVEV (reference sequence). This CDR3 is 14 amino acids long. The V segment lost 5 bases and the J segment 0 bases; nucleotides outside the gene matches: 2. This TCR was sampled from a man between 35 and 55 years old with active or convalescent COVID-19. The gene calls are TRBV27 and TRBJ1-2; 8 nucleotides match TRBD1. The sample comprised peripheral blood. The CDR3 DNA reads TGTGCCAGCAGTACGGACAGGGCTAACTATGGCTACACCTTC. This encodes CASSTDRANYGYTF.